This entry is about one T cell receptor (beta chain). CDR1 SGHAT and CDR2 FQNNGV come from the germline V gene. The CDR3 is 13 residues long. With 4 bases removed from V and 3 bases from J, the gap between germline ends came to 10 bases. As processed by the authors: Reference gene primer amplification gave nucleated cell count estimates. The protocol was immunoSEQ multiplex PCR, while the TCRdb copy is restricted to in-frame clones and leaves out a portion. V and J calls and clone size come straight from that table; D and trimming were deduced from the DNA. Among 25,000 to 35,000 clones, around 80% were seen once, and the ten largest hold 13%. The data were taken from a study of blood T cell repertoires in COVID-19. Study at large: T cells, B-cell-depleted T cells, or PBMCs supplied cDNA or gDNA.

Material: peripheral blood. The rearrangement links TRBV11-2 to TRBJ2-7, with a tentative D call TRBD1 (5 bases). The TCR comes from a human donor in a cohort sampled during active COVID-19. The CDR3 loop reads CASSSWGLYEQYF. In DNA form, the CDR3 reads TGTGCCAGCAGCTCCTGGGGCCTCTACGAGCAGTACTTC.